This entry is about one T cell receptor (beta chain). The sample originates from a study of blood T cell repertoires in COVID-19. Across the whole study: Sites across the United States, Italy and Spain contributed samples from acute and convalescent COVID-19. T cells, B-cell-depleted T cells, or PBMCs provided the cDNA or gDNA that served as material.

CDR3 length: 14 amino acids. Trimming removed 4 bases from V and 0 bases from J, with 9 bases in between. Germline CDR1 LGHDT, CDR2 YNNKEL (reference sequence). The authors' processing: Amplification with reference gene primers provided the estimates of nucleated cell counts. Sequencing used immunoSEQ multiplex PCR; TCRdb keeps in-frame clones, though not all of them. The V and J calls and the clone size are those of that table, but D and trimming were determined from the DNA. Of 350,000 to 450,000 clones listed, approximately 86% were seen once; the top ten hold just over 7%. The sequencing input was peripheral blood. This TCR was sampled from a woman aged 60-75 years with COVID-19, enrolled during active disease. The chain recombines TRBV3-1 (or the pseudogene TRBV3-2) with TRBJ1-1, with D hard to call. This CDR3 is CASSPGSLNTEAFF. The CDR3 nucleotides read TGTGCCAGCAGCCCAGGCAGCTTGAACACTGAAGCTTTCTTT.